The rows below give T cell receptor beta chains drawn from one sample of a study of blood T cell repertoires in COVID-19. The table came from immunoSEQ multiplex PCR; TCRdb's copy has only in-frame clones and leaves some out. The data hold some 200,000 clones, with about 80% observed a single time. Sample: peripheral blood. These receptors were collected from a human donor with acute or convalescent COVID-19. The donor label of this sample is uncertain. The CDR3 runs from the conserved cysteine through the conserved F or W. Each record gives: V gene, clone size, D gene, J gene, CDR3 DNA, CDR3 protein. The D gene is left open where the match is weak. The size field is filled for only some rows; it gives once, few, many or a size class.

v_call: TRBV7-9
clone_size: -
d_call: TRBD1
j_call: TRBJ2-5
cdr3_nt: TGTGCCAGCAGCTTGGGCAGGGGGCGCGAAGAGACCCAGTACTTC
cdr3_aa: CASSLGRGREETQYF

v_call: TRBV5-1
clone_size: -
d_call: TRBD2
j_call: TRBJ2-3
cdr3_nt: TGCGCCAGCAGCCAGGGACTAGCGGGGGGCAGCCGCACAGATACGCAGTATTTT
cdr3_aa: CASSQGLAGGSRTDTQYF

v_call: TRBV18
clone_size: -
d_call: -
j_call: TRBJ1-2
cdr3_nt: TGTGCCAGCTCAGACGACAGAATCAGTGGCTACACCTTC
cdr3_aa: CASSDDRISGYTF

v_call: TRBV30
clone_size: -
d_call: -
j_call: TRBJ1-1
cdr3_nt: TGTGCCTGGGACCTCCGGGTAAACACTGAAGCTTTCTTT
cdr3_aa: CAWDLRVNTEAFF

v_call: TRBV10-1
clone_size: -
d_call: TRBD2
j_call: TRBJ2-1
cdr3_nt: TGCGCCAGCAGTGAGTCGGGCCTAGCGGGAACCAATGAGCAGTTCTTC
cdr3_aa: CASSESGLAGTNEQFF

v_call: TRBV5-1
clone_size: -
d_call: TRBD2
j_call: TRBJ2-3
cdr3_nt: TGCGCCAGCAGCCGGACTAGCGGGAGGGAAGATACGCAGTATTTT
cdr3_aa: CASSRTSGREDTQYF

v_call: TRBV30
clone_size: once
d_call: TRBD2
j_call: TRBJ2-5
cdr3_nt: TGTGCCTGGTCGATAACTAGCGGGGCGGGGGAGACCCAGTACTTC
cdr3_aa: CAWSITSGAGETQYF

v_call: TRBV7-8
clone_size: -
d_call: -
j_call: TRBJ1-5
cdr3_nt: TGTGCCAGCAGAGTGGCGGGGATCAATCAGCCCCAGCATTTT
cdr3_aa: CASRVAGINQPQHF

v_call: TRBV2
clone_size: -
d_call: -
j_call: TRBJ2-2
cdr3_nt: TGTGCCAGCAGGGTACTAGGAGGCACCGGGGAGCTGTTTTTT
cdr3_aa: CASRVLGGTGELFF

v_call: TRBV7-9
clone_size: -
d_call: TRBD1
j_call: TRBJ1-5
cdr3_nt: TGTGCCAGCAGCACCGGGACAGGGTACAATCAGCCCCAGCATTTT
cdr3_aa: CASSTGTGYNQPQHF

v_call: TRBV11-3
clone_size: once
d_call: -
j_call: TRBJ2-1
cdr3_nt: TGTGCCAGCAGCTTAGATCATGCGGTTTACTACAATGAGCAGTTCTTC
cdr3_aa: CASSLDHAVYYNEQFF